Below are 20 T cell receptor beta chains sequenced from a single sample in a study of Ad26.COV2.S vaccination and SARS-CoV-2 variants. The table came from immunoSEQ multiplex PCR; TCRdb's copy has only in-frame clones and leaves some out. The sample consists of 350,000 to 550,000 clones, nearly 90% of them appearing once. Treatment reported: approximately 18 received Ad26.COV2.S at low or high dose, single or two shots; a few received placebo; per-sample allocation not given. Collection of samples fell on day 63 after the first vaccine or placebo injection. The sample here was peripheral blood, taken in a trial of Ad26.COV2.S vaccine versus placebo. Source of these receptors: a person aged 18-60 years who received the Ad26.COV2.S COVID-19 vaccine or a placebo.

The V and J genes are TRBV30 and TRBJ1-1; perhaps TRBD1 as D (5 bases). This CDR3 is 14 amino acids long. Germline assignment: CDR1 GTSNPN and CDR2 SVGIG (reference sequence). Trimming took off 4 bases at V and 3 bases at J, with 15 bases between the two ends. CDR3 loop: CAWMHGAGDTEAFF. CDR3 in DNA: TGTGCCTGGATGCATGGGGCCGGGGACACTGAAGCTTTCTTT.

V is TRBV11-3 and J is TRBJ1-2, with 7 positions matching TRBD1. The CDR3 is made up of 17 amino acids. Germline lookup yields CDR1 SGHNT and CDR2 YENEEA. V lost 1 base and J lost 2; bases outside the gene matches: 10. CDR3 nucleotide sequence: TGTGCCAGCAGCTTAGGAGGGTGGGGACAGACCAACTATGGCTACACCTTC. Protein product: CASSLGGWGQTNYGYTF.

The CDR3 sequence is CASSTSLQSAAGTDTQYF. The CDR3 region has the DNA TGTGCCAGCAGCACGTCCCTCCAATCAGCGGCCGGCACAGATACGCAGTATTTT. The J gene is TRBJ2-3, the V gene TRBV21-1; the D call TRBD2 from the table was never checked on the DNA. TRBV21-1 is a pseudogene segment. The CDR3 has 18 amino acids.

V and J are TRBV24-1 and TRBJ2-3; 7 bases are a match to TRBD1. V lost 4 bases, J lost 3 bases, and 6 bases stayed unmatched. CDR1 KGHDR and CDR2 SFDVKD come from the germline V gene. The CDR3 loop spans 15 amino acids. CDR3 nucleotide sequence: TGTGCCACCAGTGACGACAGGGCGGCGACAGATACGCAGTATTTT. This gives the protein CATSDDRAATDTQYF.

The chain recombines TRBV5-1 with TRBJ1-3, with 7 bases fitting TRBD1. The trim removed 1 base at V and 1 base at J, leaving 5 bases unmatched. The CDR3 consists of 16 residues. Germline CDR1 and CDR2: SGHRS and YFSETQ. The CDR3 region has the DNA TGCGCCAGCAGCTTGACAACAGGGGTGTCTGGAAACACCATATATTTT. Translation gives CASSLTTGVSGNTIYF.

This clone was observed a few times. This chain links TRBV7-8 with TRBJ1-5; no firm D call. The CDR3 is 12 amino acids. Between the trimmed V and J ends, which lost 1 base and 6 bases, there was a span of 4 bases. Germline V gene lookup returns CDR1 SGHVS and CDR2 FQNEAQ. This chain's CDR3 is CASSLELQPQHF. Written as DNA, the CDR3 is TGTGCCAGCAGCTTAGAACTTCAGCCCCAGCATTTT.

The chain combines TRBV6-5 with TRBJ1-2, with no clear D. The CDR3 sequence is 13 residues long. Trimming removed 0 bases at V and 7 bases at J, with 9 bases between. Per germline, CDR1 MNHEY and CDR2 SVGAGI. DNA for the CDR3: TGTGCCAGCAGTTACTCCATTTCGGGTGGCTACACCTTC. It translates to CASSYSISGGYTF.

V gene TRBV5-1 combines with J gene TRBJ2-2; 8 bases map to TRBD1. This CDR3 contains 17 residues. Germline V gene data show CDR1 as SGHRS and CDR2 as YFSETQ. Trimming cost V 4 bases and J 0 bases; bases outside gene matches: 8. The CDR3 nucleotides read TGCGCCAGCAGCATCCCCCGGACAGGGCCGAACACCGGGGAGCTGTTTTTT. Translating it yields CASSIPRTGPNTGELFF.

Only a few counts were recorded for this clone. This CDR3 reads CASSQKRTTHHTGELFF. The CDR3 nucleotides are TGCGCCAGCAGCCAAAAGCGGACTACCCACCACACCGGGGAGCTGTTTTTT. The chain is built from TRBV5-1 and TRBJ2-2, with TRBD2 as a possible D gene (6 bases). V lost 4 bases to trimming and J lost 3 bases, with 19 bases between them. The length of the CDR3 is 17 residues. CDR1 SGHRS and CDR2 YFSETQ come from the germline V gene.

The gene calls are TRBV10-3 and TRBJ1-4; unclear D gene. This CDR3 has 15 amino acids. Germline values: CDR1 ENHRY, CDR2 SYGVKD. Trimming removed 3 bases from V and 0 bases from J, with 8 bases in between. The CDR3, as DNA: TGTGCCATCAGTGACCACAGCACAACTAATGAAAAACTGTTTTTT. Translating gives CAISDHSTTNEKLFF.

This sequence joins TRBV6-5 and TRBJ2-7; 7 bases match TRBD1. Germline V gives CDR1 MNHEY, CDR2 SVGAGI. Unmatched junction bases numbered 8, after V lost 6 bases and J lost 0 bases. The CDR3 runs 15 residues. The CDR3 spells CASSPTGILSYEQYF. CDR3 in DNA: TGTGCCAGCAGCCCGACAGGGATCCTCTCCTACGAGCAGTACTTC.

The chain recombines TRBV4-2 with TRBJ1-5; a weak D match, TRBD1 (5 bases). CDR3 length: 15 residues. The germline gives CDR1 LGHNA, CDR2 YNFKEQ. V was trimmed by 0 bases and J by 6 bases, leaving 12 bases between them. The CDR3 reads CASSQDRRGGQPQHF. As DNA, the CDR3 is TGTGCCAGCAGCCAAGATCGACGGGGCGGTCAGCCCCAGCATTTT.

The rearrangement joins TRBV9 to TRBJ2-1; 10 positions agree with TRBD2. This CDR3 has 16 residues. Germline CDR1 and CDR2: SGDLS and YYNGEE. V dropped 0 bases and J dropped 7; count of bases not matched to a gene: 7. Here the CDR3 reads CASSVVEAGGPNEQFF. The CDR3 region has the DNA TGTGCCAGCAGCGTAGTGGAAGCGGGGGGGCCAAATGAGCAGTTCTTC. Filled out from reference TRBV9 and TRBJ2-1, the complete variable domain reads DSGVTQTPKHLITATGQRVTLRCSPRSGDLSVYWYQQSLDQGLQFLIQYYNGEERAKGNILERFSAQQFPDLHSELNLSSLELGDSALYFCASSVVEAGGPNEQFFGPGTRLTVL.

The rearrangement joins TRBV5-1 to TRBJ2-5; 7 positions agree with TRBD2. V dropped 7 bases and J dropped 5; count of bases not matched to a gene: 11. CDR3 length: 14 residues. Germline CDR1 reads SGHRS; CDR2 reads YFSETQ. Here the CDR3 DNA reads TGCGCCAGCCGCCGGGCGGGAGATGTGGAGACCCAGTACTTC. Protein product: CASRRAGDVETQYF.

In DNA form, the CDR3 reads TGTGCCAGCAGCTTGGGGACGTCCGATAATTCACCCCTCCACTTT. As protein: CASSLGTSDNSPLHF. The gene calls are TRBV11-3 and TRBJ1-6, with a possible D match to TRBD1 (5 bases). There are 15 residues in the CDR3. Between the trimmed V and J ends, which lost 3 bases and 5 bases, there was a span of 11 bases. Per germline, CDR1 SGHNT and CDR2 YENEEA.

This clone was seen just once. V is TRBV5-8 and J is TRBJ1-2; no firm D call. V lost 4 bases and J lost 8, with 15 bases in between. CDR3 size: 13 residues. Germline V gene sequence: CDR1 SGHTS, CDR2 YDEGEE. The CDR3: CASSRSWADGYTF. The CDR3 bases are TGTGCCAGCAGCCGGTCGTGGGCAGACGGCTACACCTTC.

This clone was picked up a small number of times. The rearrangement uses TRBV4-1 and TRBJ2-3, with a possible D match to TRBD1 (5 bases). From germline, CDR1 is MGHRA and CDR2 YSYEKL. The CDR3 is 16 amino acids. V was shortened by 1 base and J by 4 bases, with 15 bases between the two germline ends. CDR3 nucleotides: TGCGCCAGCAGCCAAGCCCGGGCGCAGGGCCCAGATACGCAGTATTTT. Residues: CASSQARAQGPDTQYF.

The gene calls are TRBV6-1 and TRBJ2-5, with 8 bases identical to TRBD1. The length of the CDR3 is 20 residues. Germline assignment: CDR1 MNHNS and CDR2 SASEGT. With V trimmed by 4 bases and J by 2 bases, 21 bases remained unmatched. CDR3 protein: CASSARVDRGVLRGQETQYF. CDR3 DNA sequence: TGTGCCAGCAGTGCTCGTGTTGACAGGGGCGTTTTAAGAGGTCAAGAGACCCAGTACTTC.

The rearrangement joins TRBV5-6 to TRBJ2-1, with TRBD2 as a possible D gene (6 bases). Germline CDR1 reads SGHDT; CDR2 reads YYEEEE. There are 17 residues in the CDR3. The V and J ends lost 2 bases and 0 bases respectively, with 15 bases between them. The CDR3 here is CASSFLLRGSSYNEQFF. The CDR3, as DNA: TGTGCCAGCAGCTTCCTGTTGCGGGGAAGCTCCTACAATGAGCAGTTCTTC.

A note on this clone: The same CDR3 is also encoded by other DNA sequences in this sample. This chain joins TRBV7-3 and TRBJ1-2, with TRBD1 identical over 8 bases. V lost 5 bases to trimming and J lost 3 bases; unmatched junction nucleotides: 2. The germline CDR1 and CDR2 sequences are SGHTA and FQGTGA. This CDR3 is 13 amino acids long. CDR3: CASSLGQDYGYTF. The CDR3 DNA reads TGTGCCAGCAGCCTGGGACAGGACTATGGCTACACCTTC.